The clone carrying this T cell receptor (beta chain) has a count of ten or more. The target antigen is unknown. The entry originates in a study of T-cell reconstitution after alpha-beta-depleted transplantation in children. General study points: The authors attributed T-cell counts and diversity one year after transplant mostly to newly produced T cells. The study reportedly traced alpha-beta T cells about two months after transplant to several hundred expanded graft clones.

As it was prepared, the TCRbeta library received unique molecular identifiers. A single record per CDR3 protein comes from TCRdb applying MiXCR to the PCR reads. Here the sample spans hundreds of thousands of distinct CDR3 sequences, approximately 12% being singletons. The CDR3 is 15 residues long. Trimming pared 0 bases from V and 3 bases from J, leaving 12 bases between. Per the germline V gene, CDR1 is LGHNA and CDR2 is YNFKEQ. Sequenced material: PBMCs, mostly from graft donor cells, taken 360 days after TCRalphabeta/CD19-depleted stem cell transplant. The chain couples TRBV4-2 to TRBJ2-7; D perhaps matches TRBD2 (6 bases). The sequence was collected from a male patient younger than 18 who had a stem cell transplant for acute myeloid leukemia, so the T cells may come from the graft donor. CDR3 nucleotides: TGTGCCAGCAGCCAAGATAGTGAGCGGGTCTACGAGCAGTACTTC. It yields the protein CASSQDSERVYEQYF.